A selection of T cell receptor beta chains follows, all from one sample in a study of cytomegalovirus exposure and HLA in healthy donors. Using immunoSEQ multiplex PCR, the repertoire was profiled, and TCRdb retains in-frame clones only, with some absent. The repertoire holds 150,000 to 200,000 clones, with just over 75% as singletons. Sequencing was carried out using PBMCs. The source of these receptors is a man aged 25 to 45 in good health and CMV-seronegative. Each CDR3 is given with its conserved first and last residue. Fields, in order: clone size, CDR3 length, D gene, J gene, V gene, CDR3 DNA, CDR3 protein. D genes are given only for firm matches. Not every row has a clone size; where given, it reads once, few, many or a size class.

.,15,TRBD2,TRBJ2-7,TRBV28,TGTGCCAGCAGTTTCTTTAGCGGGAGGGCAGGGGAGCAGTACTTC,CASSFFSGRAGEQYF
.,16,.,TRBJ1-6,TRBV19,TGTGCCAGTAGTATATATGTAGGGACACCACCTTCGGCCCTCCACTTT,CASSIYVGTPPSALHF
few,13,.,TRBJ1-5,TRBV29-1,TGCAGCGTGACAGGAGATAGCAATCAGCCCCAGCATTTT,CSVTGDSNQPQHF
.,13,.,TRBJ1-1,TRBV19,TGTGCCAGTAGTAACACAGGGTTGACTGAAGCTTTCTTT,CASSNTGLTEAFF
.,17,.,TRBJ1-5,TRBV6-1,TGTGCCAGCAGTGAAGCGCCTCCGGGACATAGCAATCAGCCCCAGCATTTT,CASSEAPPGHSNQPQHF
few,14,TRBD2,TRBJ2-7,TRBV6-5,TGTGCCAGCAGCCCGGGACTACCTACCGACGAGCAGTACTTC,CASSPGLPTDEQYF
.,15,.,TRBJ1-5,TRBV28,TGTGCCAGCAGTCCGAGAGGGGGTAACTATCAGCCCCAGCATTTT,CASSPRGGNYQPQHF
.,12,TRBD1,TRBJ2-7,TRBV7-9,TGTGCCAGCCAGGACAGGTACTACGAGCAGTACTTC,CASQDRYYEQYF
.,12,.,TRBJ2-3,TRBV5-1,TGCGCCAGCAGCTTGGAGCCAGATACGCAGTATTTT,CASSLEPDTQYF
.,15,TRBD1,TRBJ2-7,TRBV11-3,TGTGCCAGCAGCTCCGGGACAGGTCCGGCCTACGAGCAGTACTTC,CASSSGTGPAYEQYF
.,16,.,TRBJ2-1,TRBV6-1,TGTGCCAGCAGTGAATTTGAAGTTAGCGCGTACAATGAGCAGTTCTTC,CASSEFEVSAYNEQFF
.,21,.,TRBJ2-7,TRBV23-1,TGCGCCAGCAGTCAATCCGAGGGGCCTAAAGGGGTACGGGAGCGGTCCTACGAGCAGTACTTC,CASSQSEGPKGVRERSYEQYF
few,14,TRBD1,TRBJ1-2,TRBV11-2,TGTGCCAGCGGCTTACGGACAGGGGAAGGAGGCTACACCTTC,CASGLRTGEGGYTF
once,15,TRBD2,TRBJ2-1,TRBV7-6,TGTGCCAGCAGCTTAATGCTAGCGGCATACAATGAGCAGTTCTTC,CASSLMLAAYNEQFF
.,15,TRBD1,TRBJ1-2,TRBV30,TGTGCCTGGAGTATCTTAACAGGGGGGGATTACGGCTACACCTTC,CAWSILTGGDYGYTF
.,16,TRBD1,TRBJ2-7,TRBV7-9,TGTGCCAGCAGCCCAGATGATGGACAGGGGGCTTACGAGCAGTACTTC,CASSPDDGQGAYEQYF
.,16,TRBD1,TRBJ1-4,TRBV7-7,TGTGCCAGCAGCTCCCTTGACAGGGCCTTGCGTGAAAAACTGTTTTTT,CASSSLDRALREKLFF
once,17,TRBD2,TRBJ2-7,TRBV5-1,TGCGCCAGCAGCGCGGGGATGACCGGGACTAACCTCTACGAGCAGTACTTC,CASSAGMTGTNLYEQYF
.,19,TRBD2,TRBJ2-7,TRBV19,TGTGCCAGTAGCCCACGCTCGCAGGGACCTAGCGGGAGAGGCTACGAGCAGTACTTC,CASSPRSQGPSGRGYEQYF
.,16,TRBD2,TRBJ2-1,TRBV5-6,TGTGCCAGCAGGACCCCTAAACTAGCGCCCTACAATGAGCAGTTCTTC,CASRTPKLAPYNEQFF
.,13,.,TRBJ1-1,TRBV19,TGTGCCAGTAGTGGAGCATTGAACACTGAAGCTTTCTTT,CASSGALNTEAFF
.,15,TRBD1,TRBJ1-3,TRBV28,TGTGCCAGCAGGGGACAGGGGATGGGTGGAAACACCATATATTTT,CASRGQGMGGNTIYF
.,15,.,TRBJ1-5,TRBV28,TGTGCCAGCAGTCTACAGGGCGGAGGCAATCAGCCCCAGCATTTT,CASSLQGGGNQPQHF
.,14,.,TRBJ2-1,TRBV27,TGTGCCAGCAGTTTATTGGACACTACAAATGAGCAGTTCTTC,CASSLLDTTNEQFF
few,16,TRBD2,TRBJ2-7,TRBV5-1,TGCGCCAGCAGCTTGGGGGTAGCGGGACTCACCTACGAGCAGTACTTC,CASSLGVAGLTYEQYF